These T cell receptor beta chains were read from a single sample in a study of PD-1 blockade in classical Hodgkin lymphoma. Assay used: immunoSEQ multiplex PCR; TCRdb lists only in-frame clones, some missing. The table shows roughly 50,000 clones, with around nine tenths occurring only once. The sample here was peripheral blood mononuclear cells (PBMCs), taken before the fourth cycle of nivolumab. The source of these receptors is a human donor with classical Hodgkin lymphoma. CDR3s include the opening cysteine and the closing phenylalanine or tryptophan. Fields, in order: CDR3 protein, CDR3 DNA, J gene, clone size, D gene, V gene. D genes are given only for firm matches. Clone sizes are given selectively: once, few, many, or a class where the clone is expanded.

CDR3 protein: CASRRTSGPTGELFF
CDR3 DNA: TGTGCCAGCAGGAGGACTAGCGGGCCCACCGGGGAGCTGTTTTTT
J gene: TRBJ2-2
clone size: NA
D gene: TRBD2
V gene: TRBV9

CDR3 protein: CASSPIPRGGADGYTF
CDR3 DNA: TGTGCCAGCAGCCCTATACCTAGGGGGGGGGCAGATGGCTACACCTTC
J gene: TRBJ1-2
clone size: NA
D gene: NA
V gene: TRBV5-4

CDR3 protein: CASSSGQANAYSNQPQHF
CDR3 DNA: TGTGCCAGTAGTTCGGGACAGGCCAACGCGTATAGCAATCAGCCCCAGCATTTT
J gene: TRBJ1-5
clone size: NA
D gene: TRBD1
V gene: TRBV19

CDR3 protein: CANSAGGNGYTF
CDR3 DNA: TGTGCCAACTCGGCAGGGGGCAATGGCTACACCTTC
J gene: TRBJ1-2
clone size: once
D gene: TRBD1
V gene: TRBV6-5

CDR3 protein: CASSLRATDTQYF
CDR3 DNA: TGTGCCAGCAGCTTACGGGCCACAGATACGCAGTATTTT
J gene: TRBJ2-3
clone size: NA
D gene: NA
V gene: TRBV11-2

CDR3 protein: CASSDLGAQETQYF
CDR3 DNA: TGCGCCAGCAGTGATCTCGGGGCTCAAGAGACCCAGTACTTC
J gene: TRBJ2-5
clone size: NA
D gene: NA
V gene: TRBV10-2

CDR3 protein: CASSPGLAGGWNTGELFF
CDR3 DNA: TGCGCCAGCAGCCCAGGACTAGCGGGAGGTTGGAACACCGGGGAGCTGTTTTTT
J gene: TRBJ2-2
clone size: NA
D gene: TRBD2
V gene: TRBV5-1

CDR3 protein: CASSLDYRTTDTQYF
CDR3 DNA: TGTGCCAGCAGCTTGGACTATCGAACCACAGATACGCAGTATTTT
J gene: TRBJ2-3
clone size: NA
D gene: NA
V gene: TRBV5-6

CDR3 protein: CASSQAGGGNEQFF
CDR3 DNA: TGTGCCAGCAGCCAAGCAGGGGGCGGGAATGAGCAGTTCTTC
J gene: TRBJ2-1
clone size: NA
D gene: TRBD1
V gene: TRBV14

CDR3 protein: CASTPGGSTDTQYF
CDR3 DNA: TGTGCCAGCACCCCCGGGGGGAGCACAGATACGCAGTATTTT
J gene: TRBJ2-3
clone size: NA
D gene: TRBD2
V gene: TRBV28

CDR3 protein: CASSSGGLAGGSQYF
CDR3 DNA: TGCGCCAGCAGCTCGGGTGGACTAGCGGGAGGGTCCCAGTACTTC
J gene: TRBJ2-5
clone size: NA
D gene: TRBD2
V gene: TRBV5-1

CDR3 protein: CASSQDRRDTGNTEAFF
CDR3 DNA: TGTGCCAGCAGCCAAGATAGAAGGGACACGGGTAACACTGAAGCTTTCTTT
J gene: TRBJ1-1
clone size: NA
D gene: NA
V gene: TRBV14

CDR3 protein: CANLPQGDSNQPQHF
CDR3 DNA: TGTGCCAACCTACCCCAGGGGGACAGCAATCAGCCCCAGCATTTT
J gene: TRBJ1-5
clone size: NA
D gene: NA
V gene: TRBV21-1

CDR3 protein: CASTLSGRNTGELFF
CDR3 DNA: TGTGCCAGCACCCTAAGCGGGAGGAACACCGGGGAGCTGTTTTTT
J gene: TRBJ2-2
clone size: NA
D gene: TRBD2
V gene: TRBV5-4

CDR3 protein: CASSGGLAGIDEQFF
CDR3 DNA: TGCGCCAGCAGCGGCGGACTAGCGGGAATCGATGAGCAGTTCTTC
J gene: TRBJ2-1
clone size: NA
D gene: TRBD2
V gene: TRBV10-2

CDR3 protein: CASSERGQREQYF
CDR3 DNA: TGTGCCAGCAGCGAGCGGGGTCAGAGGGAGCAGTACTTC
J gene: TRBJ2-7
clone size: NA
D gene: TRBD2
V gene: TRBV28

CDR3 protein: CASSVVSGGREELFF
CDR3 DNA: TGTGCCAGCAGCGTAGTAAGCGGGGGGAGAGAGGAGCTGTTTTTT
J gene: TRBJ2-2
clone size: NA
D gene: TRBD2
V gene: TRBV9

CDR3 protein: CSVEGRTEVGYGYTF
CDR3 DNA: TGCAGCGTTGAAGGCAGGACGGAGGTGGGCTATGGCTACACCTTC
J gene: TRBJ1-2
clone size: NA
D gene: NA
V gene: TRBV29-1

CDR3 protein: CASLPEPRSPDTQYF
CDR3 DNA: TGTGCCTCCCTACCAGAACCAAGGTCCCCAGATACGCAGTATTTT
J gene: TRBJ2-3
clone size: NA
D gene: NA
V gene: TRBV28

CDR3 protein: CASSYQLEEFF
CDR3 DNA: TGTGCCAGCAGTTACCAGCTAGAGGAGTTCTTC
J gene: TRBJ2-1
clone size: NA
D gene: NA
V gene: TRBV6-5

CDR3 protein: CASSLLSGLRSSTDTQYF
CDR3 DNA: TGTGCCAGCAGCCTTCTAAGCGGCCTACGATCTAGCACAGATACGCAGTATTTT
J gene: TRBJ2-3
clone size: NA
D gene: NA
V gene: TRBV27

CDR3 protein: CASSAGTGGQPQHF
CDR3 DNA: TGTGCCAGCAGTGCCGGGACAGGGGGACAGCCCCAGCATTTT
J gene: TRBJ1-5
clone size: NA
D gene: TRBD1
V gene: TRBV2